This paragraph covers one T cell receptor (beta chain) sequence. These data are taken from a study of CD8 T cells in Susac syndrome. With random hexamers, reverse transcription was performed on about 0.5 to 1 ug of RNA. TCRdb re-called the immunoSEQ multiplex PCR reads through MiXCR, storing one row per CDR3 protein. The sample yields approximately 190,000 distinct CDR3 sequences, roughly nine tenths seen once. V dropped 4 bases and J dropped 7 bases, with 16 bases sitting between them. Germline loops: CDR1 SGDLS, CDR2 YYNGEE. The CDR3 loop spans 14 amino acids. This clonotype was sampled from a human donor with Susac syndrome. The chain couples TRBV9 to TRBJ2-3; no clear D gene. Sequencing was performed on CD4+ T cells from PBMCs. CDR3 amino acids: CASSPSHSRNTQYF. DNA of the CDR3: TGTGCCAGCAGCCCCTCTCATTCGCGAAATACGCAGTATTTT.